This T cell receptor beta chain was found in a study of CD8+CD57+ T cells in acquired aplastic anemia. On the study more broadly: An average of about 10.8 million reads for CD4+ cells was obtained from healthy donors.

Profiling of TCR beta VDJ combinations and CDR3 sequences used genomic DNA as template. TCRdb analysed the reads with MiXCR anew, one entry per CDR3 protein. The sample records about 220,000 distinct CDR3 sequences, 34% being singletons. Comments on this clonotype: Since a much larger clone is just one base distant, this may be a read error.

The CDR3 contains 15 residues. Germline values: CDR1 MNHNS, CDR2 SASEGT. Material: sorted CD4+, CD8+, or CD8+CD57+ T cells (not recorded which) from PBMCs. V and J are TRBV6-1 and TRBJ1-6, with 9 bases that match TRBD1. The clonotype comes from a human donor in good health, serving as a control. CDR3 loop: CAGSIRDRVSSPLHF. The CDR3 DNA follows: TGTGCCGGCAGTATCCGGGACAGGGTGTCTTCACCCCTCCACTTT.